The present entry profiles one T cell receptor beta chain with its context. J gave up 3 bases and V 6 bases, and 5 bases lay outside the gene matches. In germline, CDR1 is MNHEY, CDR2 SVGAGI. This CDR3 has 14 residues. Original processing notes: Amplification of reference gene primers provided the estimated nucleated cell counts. This table comes from immunoSEQ multiplex PCR, and its TCRdb copy is limited to in-frame clones, with some not included. V, J and clone size were drawn from that table, and D and trimming were deduced from the DNA. Among about 180,000 clones, 70% to 90% were seen once, and the ten largest hold approximately 7%. The record originates from a study of blood T cell repertoires in COVID-19. The wider study: Some COVID-19 samples were acute and others convalescent; all came from the United States, Italy and Spain. T cells, B-cell-depleted T cells, or PBMCs supplied cDNA or gDNA.

The sample taken for sequencing was peripheral blood. The source is an elderly man with COVID-19, enrolled during active disease. The chain is built from TRBV6-5 and TRBJ2-1, with 7 bases lining up with TRBD1. The CDR3 protein is CASRGDRDYNEQFF. The CDR3 coding sequence is TGTGCCAGCAGGGGGGACAGAGACTACAATGAGCAGTTCTTC.